A single sample is the source of the 10 T cell receptor beta chains below, sequenced in a study. Clones were sequenced by immunoSEQ multiplex PCR, and TCRdb holds only the in-frame ones, with some missing. Here the sample spans some 68,000 clones, around 93% being singletons. Sequencing input: PBMCs. All receptors derive from a middle-aged man with rheumatoid arthritis.

The chain employs TRBV3-1 (or the pseudogene TRBV3-2) and TRBJ2-7; D is uncertain. V was cut by 0 bases and J by 2 bases, with 11 bases left in between. The CDR3 runs to 15 residues. The germline V gene has CDR1 LGHDT and CDR2 YNNKEL (reference sequence). DNA for the CDR3: TGTGCCAGCAGCCAAGATCTGGCTGCGCCCTACGAGCAGTACTTC. It codes for CASSQDLAAPYEQYF.

This chain connects TRBV5-6 to TRBJ1-4; the D is unclear. V gave up 7 bases and J gave up 7 bases, with 11 bases separating them. The CDR3 covers 12 residues. The germline V gene has CDR1 SGHDT and CDR2 YYEEEE. CDR3 sequence: CASSLGSEKLFF. In nucleotides, the CDR3 is TGTGCCAGCTCATTAGGAAGTGAAAAACTGTTTTTT.

The chain joins TRBV28 to TRBJ2-1; perhaps TRBD2 as D (6 bases). The V gene lost 2 bases and the J gene lost 5 bases, with 13 bases spanning the gap. There are 15 residues in the CDR3. Germline CDR1 is MDHEN and CDR2 is SYDVKM. The CDR3 sequence: CASSLRGAGNNEQFF. CDR3 sequence (DNA): TGTGCCAGCAGTTTAAGAGGCGCGGGAAACAATGAGCAGTTCTTC. The full variable domain, its missing parts supplied by reference TRBV28 and TRBJ2-1, is DVKVTQSSRYLVKRTGEKVFLECVQDMDHENMFWYRQDPGLGLRLIYFSYDVKMKEKGDIPEGYSVSREKKERFSLILESASTNQTSMYLCASSLRGAGNNEQFFGPGTRLTVL.

The rearrangement joins TRBV6-5 to TRBJ2-5; maybe TRBD1 (5 bases). This CDR3 has 13 amino acids. Deletions cut 2 bases from V and 5 bases from J, with 9 bases between. CDR1 MNHEY and CDR2 SVGAGI come from the germline V gene. The CDR3 loop reads CASSYRGEETQYF. For the CDR3, the DNA is TGTGCCAGCAGTTACAGGGGTGAGGAGACCCAGTACTTC.

The chain combines TRBV30 with TRBJ1-1; D gene unclear. The V end was cut by 1 base, the J end by 9 bases, with 9 bases between. The CDR3 runs to 11 residues. Germline loops: CDR1 GTSNPN, CDR2 SVGIG (reference sequence). The CDR3 is CAWSEDPKAFF. The CDR3 DNA reads TGTGCCTGGAGTGAAGATCCGAAAGCTTTCTTT.

The chain carries TRBV13 and TRBJ2-1; TRBD2 aligns across 11 bases. V lost 7 bases and J lost 0; bases outside the gene matches: 14. This CDR3 region has 19 residues. The V gene's germline CDR1 is PRHDT and CDR2 FYEKMQ (reference sequence). Here the CDR3 DNA reads TGTGCCAGCATCCTACTAGCGGGAGTTTCTCATAGCTCCTACAATGAGCAGTTCTTC. Its translation is CASILLAGVSHSSYNEQFF.

This clone was picked up one time. This chain connects TRBV19 to TRBJ1-2; TRBD1 is a possible D gene (5 bases). This CDR3 is 15 amino acids long. CDR1 and CDR2 from the germline V gene are LNHDA and SQIVND (reference sequence). Deletions cut 0 bases from V and 4 bases from J, with 12 bases between. The CDR3 spells CASSIEGRDGYGYTF. The CDR3 nucleotides read TGTGCCAGTAGTATAGAAGGCAGGGATGGCTATGGCTACACCTTC.

This clone is judged medium-sized. This chain uses TRBV5-6 with TRBJ2-5; D is possibly TRBD1 (6 bases). CDR1 and CDR2 from the germline V gene are SGHDT and YYEEEE. This CDR3 is 14 amino acids long. Trimming stripped 3 bases from V and 5 bases from J, with 14 bases between. CDR3 bases: TGTGCCAGCAGCTCTACAGGGTTTGGGGAGACCCAGTACTTC. It yields the protein CASSSTGFGETQYF.

In its sample, this clone was seen a few times. V gene TRBV4-2 combines with J gene TRBJ2-3; 8 nucleotides align to TRBD1. Germline trimming cut 4 bases from V and 0 bases from J; bases unmatched to any gene: 0. The CDR3 loop spans 14 amino acids. CDR1 LGHNA and CDR2 YNFKEQ come from the germline V gene. The CDR3 reads CASSRTGSTDTQYF. CDR3 nucleotides: TGTGCCAGCAGCCGGACAGGGAGCACAGATACGCAGTATTTT.

CDR3 DNA sequence: TGTGCCAGCAGCGCCCGACTAGCGGGAGGGCCCGATACGCAGTATTTT. Its translation: CASSARLAGGPDTQYF. The genes are TRBV7-3 and TRBJ2-3; 14 nucleotides match TRBD2. Germline lookup yields CDR1 SGHTA and CDR2 FQGTGA. CDR3 length equals 16 residues. Trimming took 5 bases from V and 6 from J; bases not matched to a gene: 7.